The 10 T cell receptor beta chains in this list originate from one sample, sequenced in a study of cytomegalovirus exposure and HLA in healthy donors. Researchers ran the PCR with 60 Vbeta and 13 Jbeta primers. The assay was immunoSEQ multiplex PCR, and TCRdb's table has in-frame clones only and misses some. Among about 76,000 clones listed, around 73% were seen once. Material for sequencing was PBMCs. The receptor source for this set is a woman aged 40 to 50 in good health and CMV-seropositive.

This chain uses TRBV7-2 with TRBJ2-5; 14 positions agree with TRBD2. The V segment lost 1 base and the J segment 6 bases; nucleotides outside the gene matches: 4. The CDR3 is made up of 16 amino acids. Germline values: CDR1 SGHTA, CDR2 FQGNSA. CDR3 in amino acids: CASSLGGTSGSKTQYF. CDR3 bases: TGTGCCAGCAGCTTAGGGGGGACTAGCGGGAGTAAGACCCAGTACTTC.

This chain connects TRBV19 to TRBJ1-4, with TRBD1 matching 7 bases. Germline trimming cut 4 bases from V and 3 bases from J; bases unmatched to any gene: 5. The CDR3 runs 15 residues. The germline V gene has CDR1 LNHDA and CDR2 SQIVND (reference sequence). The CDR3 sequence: CASSKLTGSNEKLFF. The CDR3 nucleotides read TGTGCCAGTAGTAAATTGACAGGGTCTAATGAAAAACTGTTTTTT.

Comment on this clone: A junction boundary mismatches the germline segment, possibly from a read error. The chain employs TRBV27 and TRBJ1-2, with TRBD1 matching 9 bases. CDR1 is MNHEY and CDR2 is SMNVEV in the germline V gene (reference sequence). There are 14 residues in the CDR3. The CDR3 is CARSMTGGIGGYTF. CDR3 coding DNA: TGTGCCCGCAGTATGACAGGGGGAATCGGTGGCTACACCTTC.

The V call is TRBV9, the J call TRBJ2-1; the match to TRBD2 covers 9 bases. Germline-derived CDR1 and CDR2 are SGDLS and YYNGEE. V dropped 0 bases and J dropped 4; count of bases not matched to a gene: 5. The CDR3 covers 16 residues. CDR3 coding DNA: TGTGCCAGCAGCGTAGCTCCAGCGGGGGGTTACAATGAGCAGTTCTTC. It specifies CASSVAPAGGYNEQFF.

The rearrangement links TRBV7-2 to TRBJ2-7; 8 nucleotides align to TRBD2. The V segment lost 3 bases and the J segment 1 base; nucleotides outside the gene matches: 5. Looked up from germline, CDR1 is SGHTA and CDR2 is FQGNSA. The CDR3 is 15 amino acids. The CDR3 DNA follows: TGTGCCAGCAGCTTCGAGGGCGGGAGGTCCTACGAGCAGTACTTC. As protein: CASSFEGGRSYEQYF.

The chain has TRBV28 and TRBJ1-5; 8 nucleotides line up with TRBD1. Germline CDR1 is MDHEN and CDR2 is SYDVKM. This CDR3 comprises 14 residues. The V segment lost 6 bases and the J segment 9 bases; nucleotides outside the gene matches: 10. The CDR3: CASRLGQAGRPQHF. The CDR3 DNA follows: TGTGCCAGCAGACTGGGACAGGCAGGACGGCCCCAGCATTTT.

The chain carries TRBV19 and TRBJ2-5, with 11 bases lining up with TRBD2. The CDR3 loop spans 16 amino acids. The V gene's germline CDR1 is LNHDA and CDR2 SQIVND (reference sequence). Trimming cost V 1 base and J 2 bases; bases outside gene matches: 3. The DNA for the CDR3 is TGTGCCAGTAGTATAGCCGGGACTAGCGGACAAGAGACCCAGTACTTC. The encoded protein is CASSIAGTSGQETQYF.

The CDR3 loop reads CASALANVLTF. In DNA, the CDR3 is TGTGCCAGTGCACTGGCCAACGTCCTGACTTTC. The chain combines TRBV19 with TRBJ2-6, with unresolved D. CDR1 is LNHDA and CDR2 is SQIVND in the germline V gene (reference sequence). Trimming stripped 8 bases from V and 6 bases from J, with 5 bases between. The CDR3 extends over 11 amino acids.

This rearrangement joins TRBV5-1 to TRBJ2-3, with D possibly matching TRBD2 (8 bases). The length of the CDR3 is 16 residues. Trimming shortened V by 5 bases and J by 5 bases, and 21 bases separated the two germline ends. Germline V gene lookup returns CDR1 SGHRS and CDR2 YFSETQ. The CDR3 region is CASSVGSGDREDTQYF. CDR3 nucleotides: TGCGCCAGCAGTGTAGGTAGCGGGGACAGAGAAGATACGCAGTATTTT.

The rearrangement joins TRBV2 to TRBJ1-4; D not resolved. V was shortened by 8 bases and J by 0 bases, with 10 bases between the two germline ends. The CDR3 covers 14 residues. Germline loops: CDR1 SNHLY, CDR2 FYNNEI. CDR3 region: CASVTMATNEKLFF. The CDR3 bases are TGTGCCAGCGTAACAATGGCAACTAATGAAAAACTGTTTTTT.